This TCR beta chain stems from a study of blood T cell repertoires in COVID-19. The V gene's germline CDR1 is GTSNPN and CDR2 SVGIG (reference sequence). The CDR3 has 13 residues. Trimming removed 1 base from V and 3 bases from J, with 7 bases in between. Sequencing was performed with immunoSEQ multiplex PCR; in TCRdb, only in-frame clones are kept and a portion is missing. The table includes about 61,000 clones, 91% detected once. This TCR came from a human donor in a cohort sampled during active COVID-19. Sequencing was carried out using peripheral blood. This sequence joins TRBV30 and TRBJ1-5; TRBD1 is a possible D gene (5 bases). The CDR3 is CAWSGGHNQPQHF. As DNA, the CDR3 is TGTGCCTGGAGTGGGGGCCACAATCAGCCCCAGCATTTT.